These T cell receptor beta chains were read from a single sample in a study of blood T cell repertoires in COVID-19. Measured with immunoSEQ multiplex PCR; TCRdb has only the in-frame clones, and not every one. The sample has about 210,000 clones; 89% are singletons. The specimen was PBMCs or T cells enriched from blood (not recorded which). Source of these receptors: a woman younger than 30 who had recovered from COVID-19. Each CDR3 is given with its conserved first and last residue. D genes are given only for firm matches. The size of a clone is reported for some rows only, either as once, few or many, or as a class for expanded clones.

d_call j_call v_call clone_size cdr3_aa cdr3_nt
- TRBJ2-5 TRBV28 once CASSFGRQETQYF TGTGCCAGCAGTTTCGGTCGGCAAGAGACCCAGTACTTC
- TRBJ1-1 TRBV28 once CASRLNTEAFF TGTGCCAGCAGGCTAAACACTGAAGCTTTCTTT
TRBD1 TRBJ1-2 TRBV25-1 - CASSELDRNYGYTF TGTGCCAGCAGTGAATTGGACAGGAACTATGGCTACACCTTC
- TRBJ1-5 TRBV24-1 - CATSDPPGGQPQHF TGTGCCACCAGTGACCCTCCCGGGGGACAGCCCCAGCATTTT
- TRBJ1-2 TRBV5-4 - CASSDPTGSYGYTF TGTGCCAGCAGCGATCCGACAGGCTCTTATGGCTACACCTTC
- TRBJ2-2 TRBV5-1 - CASSLVLAGNTGELFF TGCGCCAGCAGCTTGGTTCTGGCAGGGAACACCGGGGAGCTGTTTTTT
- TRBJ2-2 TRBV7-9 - CASSSRTVGGGELFF TGTGCCAGCAGCTCCCGGACCGTGGGGGGCGGGGAGCTGTTTTTT
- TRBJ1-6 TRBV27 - CASSPAGRGDVHF TGTGCCAGCAGTCCCGCGGGGAGAGGCGACGTCCACTTT
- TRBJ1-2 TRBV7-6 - CASSLQGNYGYTF TGTGCCAGCAGCCTACAGGGTAACTATGGCTACACCTTC
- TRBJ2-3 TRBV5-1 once CASSQSGGTDTQYF TGCGCCAGCAGCCAAAGCGGAGGCACAGATACGCAGTATTTT
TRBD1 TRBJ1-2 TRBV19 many CASNLGQAYGSGYTF TGTGCCAGTAATCTGGGACAGGCCTATGGCTCGGGCTACACCTTC